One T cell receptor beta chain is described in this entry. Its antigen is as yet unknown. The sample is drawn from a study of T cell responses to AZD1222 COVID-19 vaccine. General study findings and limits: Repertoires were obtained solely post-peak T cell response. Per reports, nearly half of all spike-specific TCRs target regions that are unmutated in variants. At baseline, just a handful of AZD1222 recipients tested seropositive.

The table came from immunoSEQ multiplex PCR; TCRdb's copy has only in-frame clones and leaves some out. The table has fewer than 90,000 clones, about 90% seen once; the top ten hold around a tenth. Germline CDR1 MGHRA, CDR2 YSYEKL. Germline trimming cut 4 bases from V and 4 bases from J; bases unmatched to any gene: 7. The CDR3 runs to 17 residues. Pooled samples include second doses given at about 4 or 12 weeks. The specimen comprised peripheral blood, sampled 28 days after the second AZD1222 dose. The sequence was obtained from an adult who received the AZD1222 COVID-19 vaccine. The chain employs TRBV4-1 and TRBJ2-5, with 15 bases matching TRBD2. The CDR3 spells CASSRRTSGGGIETQYF. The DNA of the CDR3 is TGCGCCAGCAGCCGGAGGACTAGCGGGGGGGGCATAGAGACCCAGTACTTC.